These T cell receptor beta chains were read from a single sample in a study of Graves' ophthalmopathy and Graves' hyperthyroidism. One entry per CDR3 protein results from TCRdb running MiXCR on the multiplex PCR reads. The sample gives 300,000 to 450,000 distinct CDR3 sequences, 17% of which show up once; 2.4% is in the top ten. Sequenced input: peripheral blood. These receptors were taken from an adult woman with stable Graves' hyperthyroidism. CDR3s include the opening cysteine and the closing phenylalanine or tryptophan. The D gene is left open where the match is weak. Clone size, where shown, is once, few, many, or a class for clones that have expanded.

d_call,v_call,j_call,clone_size,cdr3_nt,cdr3_aa
.,TRBV28,TRBJ1-1,many,TGTGCCAGCAGTCTAAGGGTCGGGAGGGGTGGGACTGAAGCTTTCTTT,CASSLRVGRGGTEAFF
TRBD1,TRBV6-2/TRBV6-3,TRBJ2-7,many,TGTGCCAGCAGTTCGTTGCGGACAGGGAACCCCTACGAGCAGTACTTC,CASSSLRTGNPYEQYF
TRBD1,TRBV6-1,TRBJ1-2,.,TGTGCCAGCAGTGAGGCGGAAGGGGGCAACTATGGCTACACCTTC,CASSEAEGGNYGYTF
.,TRBV11-1,TRBJ2-3,few,TGTGCCAGCAGCCCACCTAGGCGTCTCGGAGATACGCAGTATTTT,CASSPPRRLGDTQYF
.,TRBV18,TRBJ2-7,many,TGTGCCAGCTCACCAGGGGTGGATAGCGGTTACGAGCAGTACTTC,CASSPGVDSGYEQYF
TRBD2,TRBV15,TRBJ2-2,many,TGTGCCACCAGCAGAGGGGGACTAGCGACGAACACCGGGGAGCTGTTTTTT,CATSRGGLATNTGELFF
.,TRBV7-9,TRBJ2-7,many,TGTGCCAGCAGCTTAGATGGACGTTCCTACGAGCAGTACTTC,CASSLDGRSYEQYF
.,TRBV3-1,TRBJ1-3,.,TGTGCCAGCAGCCCGAAACGTTCCTCTGGAAACACCATATATTTT,CASSPKRSSGNTIYF
TRBD1,TRBV20-1,TRBJ1-2,.,TGCAGTGCTAGCAAGGACAGGGGTCTGAGAGGCTACACCTTC,CSASKDRGLRGYTF
.,TRBV4-2,TRBJ2-5,many,TGTGCCAGCAGCCAAGATCCCCAGGGGTCCCAAGAGACCCAGTACTTC,CASSQDPQGSQETQYF
.,TRBV28,TRBJ2-6,many,TGTGCCAGCAGTTTAGGGGGTCCCTCTGGCTCTGGGGCCAACGTCCTGACTTTC,CASSLGGPSGSGANVLTF
TRBD1,TRBV24-1,TRBJ1-5,many,TGTGCCACCAGTGATCGCAACAGGGGGGAACAGCCCCAGCATTTT,CATSDRNRGEQPQHF
TRBD2,TRBV28,TRBJ2-7,many,TGTGCCAGCCTCACTAGCGGGGGGTACGAGCAGTACTTC,CASLTSGGYEQYF
TRBD1,TRBV6-5,TRBJ2-7,.,TGTGCCAGCAGCTACCTGACAGGGACCTACTACGAGCAGTACTTC,CASSYLTGTYYEQYF
TRBD1,TRBV7-8,TRBJ1-5,once,TGTGCCAGCAGCCCCAATGGGCAGGGGGACCAGCCCCAGCATTTT,CASSPNGQGDQPQHF
TRBD2,TRBV6-5,TRBJ2-3,.,TGTGCCAGCAGTTACCTCCTAGCGGGGGAGACAGATACGCAGTATTTT,CASSYLLAGETDTQYF
.,TRBV6-1,TRBJ1-2,.,TGTGCCAGCAGCCCCTTTATGGAGGCCTCTAACTATGGCTACACCTTC,CASSPFMEASNYGYTF
.,TRBV12-3/TRBV12-4,TRBJ1-2,many,TGTGCCAGCAGCCCCGGACAAAACTATGGCTACACCTTC,CASSPGQNYGYTF
TRBD1,TRBV28,TRBJ2-5,few,TGTGCCAGCAGTTACTTAGGGACAGGGCCTCAAGAGACCCAGTACTTT,CASSYLGTGPQETQYF
.,TRBV5-1,TRBJ2-2,few,TGCGCCAGCACCCTGGTGGTGGCGGCCAACACCGGGGAGCTGTTTTTT,CASTLVVAANTGELFF
TRBD2,TRBV5-1,TRBJ2-5,.,TGCGCCAGCAGCATAGCGGGAGGTGGTCGGGAGACCCAGTACTTC,CASSIAGGGRETQYF
.,TRBV6-2/TRBV6-3,TRBJ1-1,once,TGTGCCAGCACCCCAACGGGCAGGGGGAACACTGAAGCTTTCTTT,CASTPTGRGNTEAFF
.,TRBV6-1,TRBJ1-1,few,TGTGCCAGCAGTCCCCACACCATGAACACTGAAGCTTTCTTT,CASSPHTMNTEAFF
.,TRBV20-1,TRBJ1-2,many,TGCAGTGCTAGACCCACCGGGACCTATGGCTACACCTTC,CSARPTGTYGYTF
.,TRBV19,TRBJ1-5,.,TGTGCCAGTAGTATAGATCTTGGACAGAATCAGCCCCAGCATTTT,CASSIDLGQNQPQHF
.,TRBV6-1,TRBJ2-7,few,TGTGCCAGCAGTAAGGACACTCCCTACGAGCAGTACTTC,CASSKDTPYEQYF
.,TRBV7-2,TRBJ2-2,many,TGTGCCAGCAGCTTAGCGTTGGAGGCCGGGAGACTAATCCCCGGGGAGCTGTTTTTT,CASSLALEAGRLIPGELFF
TRBD1,TRBV12-3/TRBV12-4,TRBJ2-5,few,TGTGCCAGCAGTGCGCTGGGACAGGGCCAAGAGACCAAGTACTTC,CASSALGQGQETKYF
TRBD1,TRBV20-1,TRBJ2-5,few,TGCAGTGCTAGATCAGGGGGTGGGTCCCAAGAGACCCAGTACTTC,CSARSGGGSQETQYF
TRBD2,TRBV11-2,TRBJ2-7,few,TGTGCCAGCAGCAAGATACAGGGCGGGGGGTTATACGAGCAGTACTTC,CASSKIQGGGLYEQYF
.,TRBV6-1,TRBJ1-1,many,TGTGCCAGCATCCGGGGGGAATGGGTGACTGAAGCTTTCTTT,CASIRGEWVTEAFF
.,TRBV12-3/TRBV12-4,TRBJ1-1,many,TGTGCCAGCAGTTTTACAGGTCGGCAGTACACTGAAGCTTTCTTT,CASSFTGRQYTEAFF
.,TRBV19,TRBJ2-6,many,TGTGCCAGTAGTATTTCTGGGGCCAACGTCCTGACTTTC,CASSISGANVLTF
.,TRBV12-3/TRBV12-4,TRBJ2-2,many,TGTGCCAGCAGGAAGGGACAGAACACCGGGGAGCTGTTTTTT,CASRKGQNTGELFF
.,TRBV5-1,TRBJ1-1,many,TGCGCCAGCAGCCTGTTACAGGTATCCACTGAAGCTTTCTTT,CASSLLQVSTEAFF
.,TRBV6-5,TRBJ1-5,many,TGTGCCAGCATAGGTCCGGGGACGGATGGCAATCAGCCCCAGCATTTT,CASIGPGTDGNQPQHF
TRBD1,TRBV2,TRBJ1-5,many,TGTGCCAGCAGTCGACAGGGGGCCCTTGGTCAGCCCCAGCATTTT,CASSRQGALGQPQHF
.,TRBV12-3/TRBV12-4,TRBJ2-7,many,TGTGCCAGCAGCGTCGGACCGGGACGCACCTACGAGCAGTACTTC,CASSVGPGRTYEQYF
.,TRBV7-2,TRBJ2-5,many,TGTGCCAGCAGCCCCCTCCGGGGTACGGAGACCCAGTACTTC,CASSPLRGTETQYF
TRBD2,TRBV28,TRBJ2-4,.,TGTGCCAGCAGTTTATATAGGGGACTAGCGGGAGGGCCGCACTTC,CASSLYRGLAGGPHF
TRBD1,TRBV6-2/TRBV6-3,TRBJ1-5,many,TGTGCCAGCAGTTACGACAGGGCCTTCAATCAGCCCCAGCATTTT,CASSYDRAFNQPQHF
TRBD1,TRBV24-1,TRBJ2-7,.,TGTGCCACCAGGGGGACAGGGGACTACGAGCAGTACTTC,CATRGTGDYEQYF
.,TRBV7-2,TRBJ2-7,many,TGTGCCAGCAGCATGGAGCGGTTCTCCTACGAGCAGTACTTC,CASSMERFSYEQYF
TRBD1,TRBV5-1,TRBJ2-7,many,TGCGCCAGCAGCTGGGACAGCTACGAGCAGTACTTC,CASSWDSYEQYF